This is a list of T cell receptor beta chains from one sample in a study of tumor-infiltrating lymphocytes in glioblastoma multiforme. MiXCR was run by TCRdb on the multiplex PCR reads, yielding one entry per CDR3 protein. The repertoire holds about 11,000 distinct CDR3 sequences, with more than 70% as singletons. Sequenced input: brain tumor tissue. The receptors stem from a male donor with glioblastoma. CDR3s include the opening cysteine and the closing phenylalanine or tryptophan. A D gene is named only where the DNA matches it firmly. Clone size is shown for a subset of rows, as once, few, many or a class of expanded clone.

v_gene: TRBV20-1
d_gene: TRBD2
abundance: NA
j_gene: TRBJ2-5
CDR3nt: TGCAGTGCTGGAGATTTGGGACTAGCGGAGGAGACCCAGCACTTC
CDR3aa: CSAGDLGLAEETQHF

v_gene: TRBV29-1
d_gene: NA
abundance: many
j_gene: TRBJ2-5
CDR3nt: TGCAGCGTTGTTCCGGGCGGAGAGACCCAGTACTTC
CDR3aa: CSVVPGGETQYF

v_gene: TRBV20-1
d_gene: NA
abundance: once
j_gene: TRBJ2-7
CDR3nt: TGCAGTGCTACAACGGGATCTATCTCCTACGAGCAGTACTTC
CDR3aa: CSATTGSISYEQYF

v_gene: TRBV29-1
d_gene: NA
abundance: NA
j_gene: TRBJ2-5
CDR3nt: TGCAGCGTTGAAGAGCATAGCCGCCACCAAGAGAGCCAGCACTTC
CDR3aa: CSVEEHSRHQESQHF

v_gene: TRBV10-3
d_gene: NA
abundance: medium-sized
j_gene: TRBJ2-7
CDR3nt: TGTGCCATCAGTGAGTCCGGCAGGGGACTCCTATCGTCCTACGAGCAGTACTTC
CDR3aa: CAISESGRGLLSSYEQYF

v_gene: TRBV11-2
d_gene: TRBD1
abundance: once
j_gene: TRBJ2-7
CDR3nt: TGTGCCAGCAGCTCCCATACAGGGGATGAGCAGTACTTC
CDR3aa: CASSSHTGDEQYF

v_gene: TRBV11-3
d_gene: NA
abundance: NA
j_gene: TRBJ2-1
CDR3nt: TGTGCCAGCAGTTACAGGGAGTCCGAGCAGTTCTTC
CDR3aa: CASSYRESEQFF

v_gene: TRBV29-1
d_gene: NA
abundance: few
j_gene: TRBJ2-1
CDR3nt: TGCAGCGTTGAGGGGGGAAGGTCCTACAATGAGCAGTTCTTC
CDR3aa: CSVEGGRSYNEQFF

v_gene: TRBV30
d_gene: NA
abundance: NA
j_gene: TRBJ2-6
CDR3nt: TGTGCCTGTACAGGGAGCTCTGGTGCCAACGTCCTGACTTTT
CDR3aa: CACTGSSGANVLTF

v_gene: TRBV6-2/TRBV6-3
d_gene: NA
abundance: NA
j_gene: TRBJ2-7
CDR3nt: TGTGCCAGCAGCCATACTTACGAGCAGTACTTC
CDR3aa: CASSHTYEQYF

v_gene: TRBV11-2
d_gene: TRBD2
abundance: NA
j_gene: TRBJ2-1
CDR3nt: TGTGCCAGCAGCCCAGGACTAGCGGGAGTCAGTGAGCAGTTCTTC
CDR3aa: CASSPGLAGVSEQFF

v_gene: TRBV5-5
d_gene: NA
abundance: NA
j_gene: TRBJ1-2
CDR3nt: TGTGCCAGCAGCTCAGGACACCACTATCGCTATACATTC
CDR3aa: CASSSGHHYRYTF

v_gene: TRBV11-2
d_gene: TRBD1
abundance: NA
j_gene: TRBJ2-1
CDR3nt: TGTGCCTGCAGCTTCGCATTAAGGGGGCCTTCGCGCAATGAGCAGTTCTTC
CDR3aa: CACSFALRGPSRNEQFF

v_gene: TRBV12-3/TRBV12-4
d_gene: TRBD1
abundance: NA
j_gene: TRBJ2-1
CDR3nt: TGTGCCAGCAGTTTAGAGGGACAGGGCTACAATGAGCAGTTCTTC
CDR3aa: CASSLEGQGYNEQFF

v_gene: TRBV6-2/TRBV6-3
d_gene: NA
abundance: few
j_gene: TRBJ2-7
CDR3nt: TGTGCCAGCATCCCCGAGGGAGCCTCCTACGAGCAGTACTTC
CDR3aa: CASIPEGASYEQYF

v_gene: TRBV4-1
d_gene: NA
abundance: NA
j_gene: TRBJ2-3
CDR3nt: TGCGCCAGCAGCCAAGAAGGAGGCGGGCTGGCAGATACCCAGTATTTT
CDR3aa: CASSQEGGGLADTQYF

v_gene: TRBV20-1
d_gene: NA
abundance: NA
j_gene: TRBJ2-7
CDR3nt: TGCAGTGCTAGAGAGGGGGTTTCGGAGGGTTACGAGCAGTACTTC
CDR3aa: CSAREGVSEGYEQYF

v_gene: TRBV6-1
d_gene: TRBD1
abundance: NA
j_gene: TRBJ1-6
CDR3nt: TGTGCCAGCATCATTGACAGGGGCAATTCACCCCTCCACTTT
CDR3aa: CASIIDRGNSPLHF

v_gene: TRBV4-3
d_gene: TRBD2
abundance: NA
j_gene: TRBJ2-1
CDR3nt: TGCGCCAGCAGCCAAGATTCGGGACTAGCGAGCTCCTACAATGAGCAGTTCTTC
CDR3aa: CASSQDSGLASSYNEQFF

v_gene: TRBV20-1
d_gene: NA
abundance: NA
j_gene: TRBJ1-5
CDR3nt: TGTAGTGCTAACCCGGGACACACAAATAGCAGTCAGCCCCAGCATTTT
CDR3aa: CSANPGHTNSSQPQHF

v_gene: TRBV29-1
d_gene: NA
abundance: few
j_gene: TRBJ2-7
CDR3nt: TGCAGCGCTGAGGAGGCGGGAAATCAGCCGTCCCGCGAGCAGCACTTC
CDR3aa: CSAEEAGNQPSREQHF

v_gene: TRBV28
d_gene: NA
abundance: NA
j_gene: TRBJ2-3
CDR3nt: TGTGCCAGCAGTTTTCTTAGCGGTACAGATACGGAGTATTTT
CDR3aa: CASSFLSGTDTEYF

v_gene: TRBV5-1
d_gene: TRBD2
abundance: many
j_gene: TRBJ2-5
CDR3nt: TGCGCCAGCAGCTTGGGGATAGACGGGTCTCGGGAGGCCCAGTACTTC
CDR3aa: CASSLGIDGSREAQYF

v_gene: TRBV20-1
d_gene: TRBD2
abundance: NA
j_gene: TRBJ2-1
CDR3nt: TGCAGTGCTAGAGATCTCAGCGGGGGCCCTTTTAATGAGCAGTTCTTC
CDR3aa: CSARDLSGGPFNEQFF

v_gene: TRBV7-9
d_gene: NA
abundance: NA
j_gene: TRBJ2-5
CDR3nt: TGTGCCAGCAGCGGATCGACGGGGTTGCGAGAGACCCAGTACTTC
CDR3aa: CASSGSTGLRETQYF

v_gene: TRBV6-2/TRBV6-3
d_gene: NA
abundance: few
j_gene: TRBJ2-1
CDR3nt: TGTGCCAGCAGTTACAACAGTAACAATGAGCAGTTCTTC
CDR3aa: CASSYNSNNEQFF

v_gene: TRBV11-1
d_gene: NA
abundance: NA
j_gene: TRBJ2-1
CDR3nt: TGTGCCAGCAGCTTACAGGGTTACAATGAGCAGTTCTTC
CDR3aa: CASSLQGYNEQFF

v_gene: TRBV10-3
d_gene: NA
abundance: NA
j_gene: TRBJ1-4
CDR3nt: TGTGCCATCAGTGATGTGGGACCAACTAATGAAAAACTGTTTTTT
CDR3aa: CAISDVGPTNEKLFF

v_gene: TRBV20-1
d_gene: TRBD2
abundance: NA
j_gene: TRBJ2-2
CDR3nt: TGCAGTGCTGACCTTCGACTAGCGGGAGGAAACACCGAGGAGCTGTTTTTT
CDR3aa: CSADLRLAGGNTEELFF

v_gene: TRBV11-2
d_gene: TRBD2
abundance: NA
j_gene: TRBJ2-4
CDR3nt: TGTGCCAGCAACAGCGGGGGGAATCAGTACTTC
CDR3aa: CASNSGGNQYF

v_gene: TRBV7-8
d_gene: NA
abundance: NA
j_gene: TRBJ2-5
CDR3nt: TGCGCCAGCAGCTTAGAGCTAGCTATTGTGGAGACCCAGTACTTC
CDR3aa: CASSLELAIVETQYF

v_gene: TRBV20-1
d_gene: TRBD2
abundance: NA
j_gene: TRBJ2-3
CDR3nt: TGCAGCCCCCGGGCGGGGGGTTGGGATACGCAGTATTTT
CDR3aa: CSPRAGGWDTQYF

v_gene: TRBV6-5
d_gene: NA
abundance: NA
j_gene: TRBJ2-3
CDR3nt: TGTGCCAGCAGCCCCAAAAAGCCGGGGCGGAGGTGGGGTGGTACGCAGTATTTT
CDR3aa: CASSPKKPGRRWGGTQYF

v_gene: TRBV15
d_gene: NA
abundance: NA
j_gene: TRBJ2-1
CDR3nt: TGTGCCACCAGCCGGCAGGGAGGTGGTGAGCAGTTCTTC
CDR3aa: CATSRQGGGEQFF

v_gene: TRBV29-1
d_gene: TRBD2
abundance: medium-sized
j_gene: TRBJ2-5
CDR3nt: TGCAGCGTCTCGACTAGCGGGAGGGAAGAGACCCAGTACTTC
CDR3aa: CSVSTSGREETQYF

v_gene: TRBV6-6
d_gene: NA
abundance: NA
j_gene: TRBJ1-5
CDR3nt: TGCGCCAGCAGTTACATGGGGGGGAGCAATCAGCCCCAGCATTTT
CDR3aa: CASSYMGGSNQPQHF

v_gene: TRBV11-2
d_gene: TRBD2
abundance: NA
j_gene: TRBJ2-3
CDR3nt: TGTGCCAGCAGCCCCGGACTAGCGGGTGGAGGGGATGCAGATACGCAGTATTTT
CDR3aa: CASSPGLAGGGDADTQYF

v_gene: TRBV20-1
d_gene: TRBD1
abundance: NA
j_gene: TRBJ2-1
CDR3nt: TGCAGTGCTACTGATGGGACAGGGGCGGGGGAGCAGTTCTTC
CDR3aa: CSATDGTGAGEQFF

v_gene: TRBV20-1
d_gene: TRBD2
abundance: NA
j_gene: TRBJ2-1
CDR3nt: TGCAGTGCTAATCGACCGGGACTAGCGAGGATGAATGAGCAGTTCTTC
CDR3aa: CSANRPGLARMNEQFF

v_gene: TRBV11-2
d_gene: NA
abundance: NA
j_gene: TRBJ1-1
CDR3nt: TGTGCCAGCACCCTCAACAGGCAGGCAGAAGCTTTCTTT
CDR3aa: CASTLNRQAEAFF

v_gene: TRBV11-2
d_gene: NA
abundance: NA
j_gene: TRBJ1-1
CDR3nt: TGTGCCAGCAGCCCGTCAAGACTGGGGAACACTGAAGCTTTCTTT
CDR3aa: CASSPSRLGNTEAFF

v_gene: TRBV11-3
d_gene: NA
abundance: NA
j_gene: TRBJ2-1
CDR3nt: TGTGCCAGCAGCTTATTGAAAGGGGATGAGCAGTTCTTC
CDR3aa: CASSLLKGDEQFF

v_gene: TRBV9
d_gene: NA
abundance: NA
j_gene: TRBJ2-2
CDR3nt: TGTGCCAGCAACCTCGGGGTCGGGGGGCTGTTTTTT
CDR3aa: CASNLGVGGLFF

v_gene: TRBV6-5
d_gene: NA
abundance: NA
j_gene: TRBJ1-1
CDR3nt: TGTGTCAGCAGGTACTCGATCTGGGGGAAGAGAGCTTTCTTT
CDR3aa: CVSRYSIWGKRAFF

v_gene: TRBV11-2
d_gene: NA
abundance: NA
j_gene: TRBJ2-1
CDR3nt: TGTGCCAGCGATATTAGCGGCTACAATGAGCAGTTCTTC
CDR3aa: CASDISGYNEQFF

v_gene: TRBV6-1
d_gene: TRBD2
abundance: few
j_gene: TRBJ2-1
CDR3nt: TGTGCCAGCAGAAGCGGGGACTCCTACAATGAGCAGTTCTTC
CDR3aa: CASRSGDSYNEQFF

v_gene: TRBV29-1
d_gene: NA
abundance: NA
j_gene: TRBJ2-7
CDR3nt: TGCAGCGTTGAAGGGGACCTATACGAGCAGTACTTC
CDR3aa: CSVEGDLYEQYF

v_gene: TRBV28
d_gene: TRBD2
abundance: many
j_gene: TRBJ2-3
CDR3nt: TGTGCCAGCAGTTTTCCCCAGCGGGAGGGTTCAGATACGCAGTATTTT
CDR3aa: CASSFPQREGSDTQYF

v_gene: TRBV19
d_gene: NA
abundance: many
j_gene: TRBJ1-1
CDR3nt: TGTGCCACCCCGCCCGACGACCAGCCGCTGACTGAAGCTTTCTTT
CDR3aa: CATPPDDQPLTEAFF

v_gene: TRBV6-2/TRBV6-3
d_gene: NA
abundance: NA
j_gene: TRBJ2-3
CDR3nt: TGTACCAGCAGTACGACACCGAATACAGATACGCAGTATTTT
CDR3aa: CTSSTTPNTDTQYF

v_gene: TRBV14
d_gene: TRBD2
abundance: NA
j_gene: TRBJ2-1
CDR3nt: TGTGCCAGCAGCCAAGATACTCTACTAGCGTTTTTTAATGAGCAGTTCTTC
CDR3aa: CASSQDTLLAFFNEQFF

v_gene: TRBV11-1
d_gene: TRBD2
abundance: NA
j_gene: TRBJ2-1
CDR3nt: TGTGCCAGCAGCTTAGCGGGGGGGGTCGGCTCCTACAATCAGCAGTTCTTC
CDR3aa: CASSLAGGVGSYNQQFF

v_gene: TRBV5-4
d_gene: NA
abundance: medium-sized
j_gene: TRBJ2-3
CDR3nt: TGTGCCAGCAGCTTGGAGAGTAGAACCACAGATACGCAGTATTTT
CDR3aa: CASSLESRTTDTQYF

v_gene: TRBV11-2
d_gene: NA
abundance: NA
j_gene: TRBJ2-3
CDR3nt: TGTGCCAGCAGCTTTGATTGGTCACCAGATACGAACTATTTT
CDR3aa: CASSFDWSPDTNYF